This T cell receptor (beta chain) was identified during a study of cytomegalovirus exposure and HLA in healthy donors. Method: immunoSEQ multiplex PCR; TCRdb's copy keeps in-frame clones and lacks some. This table holds under 250,000 clones, roughly 87% found once. The ends lost 5 bases at V and 2 bases at J; junction bases unmatched: 8. This CDR3 is built from 17 residues. Per germline, CDR1 SGHVS and CDR2 FQNEAQ. This receptor was taken from a man between 18 and 29 years old in good health and CMV-seropositive. This chain connects TRBV7-8 to TRBJ2-7, with TRBD2 identical over 14 bases. Sequenced: PBMCs. The DNA of the CDR3 is TGTGCCAGCAGCATGGGACTAGCGGGAGCTAATACCTACGAGCAGTACTTC. It yields the protein CASSMGLAGANTYEQYF.